Shown below are 2 T cell receptor beta chains from a single sample sequenced in a study of OX40 agonist ivuxolimab in advanced cancers. The assay was immunoSEQ multiplex PCR, and TCRdb's table has in-frame clones only and misses some. Here the sample spans 35,000 to 45,000 clones, 85% to 90% being singletons. Material: CD4+ or CD8+ T cells sorted from blood, obtained in a trial of the OX40 agonist ivuxolimab. Receptors were obtained from an adult with an advanced solid tumor such as melanoma, head and neck, liver or kidney cancer.

The chain employs TRBV6-1 and TRBJ1-1, with 11 bases aligning to TRBD1. Germline V gives CDR1 MNHNS, CDR2 SASEGT. The CDR3 consists of 15 residues. Losses at the gene ends were 5 bases for V and 8 bases for J; bases not matched to a gene: 10. This CDR3 reads CASSLRTGGNPEAFF. DNA for the CDR3: TGTGCCAGCAGTCTTCGGACAGGGGGCAATCCGGAAGCTTTCTTT.

The genes are TRBV9 and TRBJ2-5, with TRBD2 matching 9 bases. The CDR3 has 16 residues. V gave up 0 bases and J gave up 5 bases; unmatched junction bases: 8. The germline V gene has CDR1 SGDLS and CDR2 YYNGEE. The CDR3 nucleotides read TGTGCCAGCAGCGTAGCTACGCGGGGGGGTGCGGAGACCCAGTACTTC. Protein: CASSVATRGGAETQYF.